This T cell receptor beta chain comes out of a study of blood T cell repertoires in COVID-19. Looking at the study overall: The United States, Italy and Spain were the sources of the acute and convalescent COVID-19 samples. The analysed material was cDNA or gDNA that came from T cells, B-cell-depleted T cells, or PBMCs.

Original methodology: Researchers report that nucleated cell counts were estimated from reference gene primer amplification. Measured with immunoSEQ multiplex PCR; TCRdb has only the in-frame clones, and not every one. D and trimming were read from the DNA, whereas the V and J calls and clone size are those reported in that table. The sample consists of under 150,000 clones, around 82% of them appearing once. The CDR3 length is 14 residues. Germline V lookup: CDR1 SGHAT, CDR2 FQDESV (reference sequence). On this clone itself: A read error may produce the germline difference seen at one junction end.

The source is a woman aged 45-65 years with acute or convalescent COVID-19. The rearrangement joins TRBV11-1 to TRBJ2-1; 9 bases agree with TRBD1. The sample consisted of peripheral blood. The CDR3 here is CASSPRDRDNKQFF. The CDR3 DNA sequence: TGTGCCAGCAGCCCTAGGGACAGGGACAATAAGCAGTTCTTC.